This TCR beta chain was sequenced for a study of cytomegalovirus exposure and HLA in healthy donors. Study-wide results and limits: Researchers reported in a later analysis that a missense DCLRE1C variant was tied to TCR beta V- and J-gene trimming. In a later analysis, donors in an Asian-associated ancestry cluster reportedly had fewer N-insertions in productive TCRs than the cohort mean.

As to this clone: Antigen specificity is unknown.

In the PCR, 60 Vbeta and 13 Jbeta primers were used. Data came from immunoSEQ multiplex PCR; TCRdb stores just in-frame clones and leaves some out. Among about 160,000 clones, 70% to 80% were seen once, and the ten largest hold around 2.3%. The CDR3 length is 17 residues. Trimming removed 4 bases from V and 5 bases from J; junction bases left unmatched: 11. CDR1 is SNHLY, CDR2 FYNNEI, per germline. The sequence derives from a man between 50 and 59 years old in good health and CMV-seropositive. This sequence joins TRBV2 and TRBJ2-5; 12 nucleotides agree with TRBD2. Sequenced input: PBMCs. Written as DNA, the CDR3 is TGTGCCAGCAGTGGGCCTAGCGGGGGGGCCGGTCAGGAGACCCAGTACTTC. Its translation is CASSGPSGGAGQETQYF. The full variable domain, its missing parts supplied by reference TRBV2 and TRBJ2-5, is EPEVTQTPSHQVTQMGQEVILRCVPISNHLYFYWYRQILGQKVEFLVSFYNNEISEKSEIFDDQFSVERPDGSNFTLKIRSTKLEDSAMYFCASSGPSGGAGQETQYFGPGTRLLVL.